These 4 T cell receptor beta chains originate from one sample sequenced in a study of cytotoxic CD8 clonotypes in ibrutinib-treated CLL. Only in-frame clones appear in the TCRdb table, and some are missing; sequencing was by immunoSEQ multiplex PCR. Here the sample spans fewer than 300,000 clones, approximately 79% being singletons. The material was PBMCs, obtained at disease progression, from a patient treated with ibrutinib. These receptor sequences come from a human donor with chronic lymphocytic leukemia.

The chain combines TRBV5-4 with TRBJ1-3, with D maybe TRBD1 (5 bases). The CDR3 runs to 14 residues. Germline CDR1 and CDR2: SGHNT and YYREEE (reference sequence). Trimming stripped 7 bases from V and 1 base from J, with 12 bases between. CDR3: CASGSGVSGNTIYF. The CDR3 DNA sequence: TGTGCCAGCGGGTCGGGGGTATCTGGAAACACCATATATTTT.

The V and J genes are TRBV4-3 and TRBJ2-7; D perhaps matches TRBD1 (5 bases). This CDR3 has 18 amino acids. Germline V lookup: CDR1 LGHNA, CDR2 YSLEER. V dropped 1 base and J dropped 2 bases, with 21 bases sitting between them. The CDR3 coding sequence is TGCGCCAGCAGCCAAGGGCAAGTTGGGGCCGCTCTCCCCTACGAGCAGTACTTC. Translated: CASSQGQVGAALPYEQYF.

The rearrangement links TRBV7-2 to TRBJ2-1; D is uncertain. V was shortened by 3 bases and J by 0 bases, with 9 bases between the two germline ends. Germline V gives CDR1 SGHTA, CDR2 FQGNSA. The CDR3 sequence is 15 residues long. The CDR3 reads CASSFLAVSYNEQFF. CDR3 coding DNA: TGTGCCAGCAGCTTTCTCGCGGTCTCCTACAATGAGCAGTTCTTC. Full variable domain (rest looked up from reference TRBV7-2 and TRBJ2-1): GAGVSQSPSNKVTEKGKDVELRCDPISGHTALYWYRQSLGQGLEFLIYFQGNSAPDKSGLPSDRFSAERTGGSVSTLTIQRTQQEDSAVYLCASSFLAVSYNEQFFGPGTRLTVL.

With regard to this clone: This specimen includes other DNA sequences encoding the same CDR3. The CDR3 DNA follows: TGTGCCAGCAGCTTAGCGGGGAGGGGTAATTCACCCCTCCACTTT. This encodes CASSLAGRGNSPLHF. This chain uses TRBV7-8 with TRBJ1-6; TRBD1 is a possible D gene (5 bases). CDR3 length equals 15 residues. Germline CDR1 is SGHVS and CDR2 is FQNEAQ. Trimming took off 0 bases at V and 6 bases at J, with 9 bases between the two ends.